This TCR beta chain was sequenced during a study of siplizumab effects on memory and regulatory T cells. In the study overall: Without drug or with siplizumab at 0.75 to 1 ug/mL, mixed lymphocyte reactions were set up in pairs. Broader study findings: Many proliferating CD4+ or CD8+ clones remained unclassified. Roughly 75-97% of them could not be assigned either a naive or a memory phenotype. Siplizumab significantly decreased alloreactive sequences from unstimulated CD4+ memory cells. Alloreactive clones mapping to unstimulated subsets formed only a minor fraction.

Cocultured for roughly 6 days at 37°C were the mixed lymphocyte reaction cells. TCRdb keeps only in-frame clones here, not all; method: immunoSEQ multiplex PCR. The sample shows more than 10,000 clones, 40% of them seen only once. This clone appeared a few times. Its antigen remains unidentified. The length of the CDR3 is 16 residues. CDR1 is MNHNS, CDR2 SASEGT, per germline. V shed 2 bases and J shed 3 bases, with 13 bases lying between them. The origin of this receptor is a human donor in good health; the cells came from an allogeneic mixed lymphocyte reaction. The J gene is TRBJ2-2, the V gene TRBV6-1; possibly TRBD2 for D (6 bases). Sequenced sample: CFSE-low (dividing) CD8+ T cells sorted from an allogeneic mixed lymphocyte reaction. This chain's CDR3 is CASSESAGPYTGELFF. In DNA form, the CDR3 reads TGTGCCAGCAGTGAATCCGCGGGGCCATACACCGGGGAGCTGTTTTTT.